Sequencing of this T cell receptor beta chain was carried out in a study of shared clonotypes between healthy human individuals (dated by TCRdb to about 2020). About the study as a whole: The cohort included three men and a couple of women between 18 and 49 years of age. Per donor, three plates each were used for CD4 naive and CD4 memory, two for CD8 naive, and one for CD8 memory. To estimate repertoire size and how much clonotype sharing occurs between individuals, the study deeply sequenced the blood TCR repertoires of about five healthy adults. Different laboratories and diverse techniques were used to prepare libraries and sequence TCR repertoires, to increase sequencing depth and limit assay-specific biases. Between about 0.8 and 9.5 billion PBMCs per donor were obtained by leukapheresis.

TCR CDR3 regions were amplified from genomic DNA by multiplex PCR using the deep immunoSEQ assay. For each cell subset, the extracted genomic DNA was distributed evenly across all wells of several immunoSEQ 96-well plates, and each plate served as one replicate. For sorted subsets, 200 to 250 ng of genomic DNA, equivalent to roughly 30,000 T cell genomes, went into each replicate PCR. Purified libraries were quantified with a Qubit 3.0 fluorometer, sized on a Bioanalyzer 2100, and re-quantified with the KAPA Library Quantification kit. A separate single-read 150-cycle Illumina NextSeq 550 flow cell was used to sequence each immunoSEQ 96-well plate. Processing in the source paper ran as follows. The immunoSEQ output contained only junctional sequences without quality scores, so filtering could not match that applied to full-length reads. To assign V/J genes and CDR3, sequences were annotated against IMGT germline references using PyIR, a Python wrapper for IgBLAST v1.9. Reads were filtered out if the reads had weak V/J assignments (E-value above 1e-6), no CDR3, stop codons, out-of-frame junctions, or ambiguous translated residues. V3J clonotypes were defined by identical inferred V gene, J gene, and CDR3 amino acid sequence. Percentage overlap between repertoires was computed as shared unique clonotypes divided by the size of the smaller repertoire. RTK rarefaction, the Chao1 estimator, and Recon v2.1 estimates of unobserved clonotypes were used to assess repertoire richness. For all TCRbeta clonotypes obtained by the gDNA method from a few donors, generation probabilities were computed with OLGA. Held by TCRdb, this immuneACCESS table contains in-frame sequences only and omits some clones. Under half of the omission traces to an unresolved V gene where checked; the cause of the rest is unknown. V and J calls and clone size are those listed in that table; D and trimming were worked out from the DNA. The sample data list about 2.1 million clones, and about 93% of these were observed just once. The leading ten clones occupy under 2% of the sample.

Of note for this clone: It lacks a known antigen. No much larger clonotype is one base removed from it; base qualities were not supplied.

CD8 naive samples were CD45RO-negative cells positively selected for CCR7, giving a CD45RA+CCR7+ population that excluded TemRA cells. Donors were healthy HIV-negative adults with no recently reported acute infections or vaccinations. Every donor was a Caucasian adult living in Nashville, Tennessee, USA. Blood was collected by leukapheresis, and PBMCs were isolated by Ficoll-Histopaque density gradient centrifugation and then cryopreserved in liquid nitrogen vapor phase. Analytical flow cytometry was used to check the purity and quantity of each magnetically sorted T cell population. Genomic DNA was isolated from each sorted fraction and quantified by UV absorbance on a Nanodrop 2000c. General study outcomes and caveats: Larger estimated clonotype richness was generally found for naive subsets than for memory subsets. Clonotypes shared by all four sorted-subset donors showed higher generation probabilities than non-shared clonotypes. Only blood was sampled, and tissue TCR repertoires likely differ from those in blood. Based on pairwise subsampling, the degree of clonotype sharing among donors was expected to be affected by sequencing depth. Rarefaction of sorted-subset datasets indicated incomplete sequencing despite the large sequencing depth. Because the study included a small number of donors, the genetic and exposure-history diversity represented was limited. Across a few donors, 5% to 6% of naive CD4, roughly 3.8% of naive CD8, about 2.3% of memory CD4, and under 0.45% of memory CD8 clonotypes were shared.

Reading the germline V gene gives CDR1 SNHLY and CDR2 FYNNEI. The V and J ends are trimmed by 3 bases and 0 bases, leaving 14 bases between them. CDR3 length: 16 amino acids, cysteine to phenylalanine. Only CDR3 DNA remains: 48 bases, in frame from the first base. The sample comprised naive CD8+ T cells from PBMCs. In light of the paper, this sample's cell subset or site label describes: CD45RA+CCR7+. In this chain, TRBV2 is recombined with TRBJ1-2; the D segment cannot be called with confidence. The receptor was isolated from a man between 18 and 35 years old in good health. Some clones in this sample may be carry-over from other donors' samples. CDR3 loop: CASSEKGGPTNYGYTF. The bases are TGTGCCAGCAGTGAGAAGGGAGGGCCGACTAACTATGGCTACACCTTC.